What follows are 14 T cell receptor beta chains derived from one specimen sequenced in a study of cytomegalovirus exposure and HLA in healthy donors. The assay was immunoSEQ multiplex PCR, and TCRdb's table has in-frame clones only and misses some. The sample holds roughly 56,000 clones, just over 90% seen once. The specimen sequenced was PBMCs. All receptors come from a woman younger than 35 in good health and CMV-seropositive.

The V call is TRBV27, the J call TRBJ1-4, with D uncertain. Looked up from germline, CDR1 is MNHEY and CDR2 is SMNVEV (reference sequence). V was pared by 4 bases and J by 1 base, with 4 bases between. The CDR3 is 13 residues long. CDR3 residues: CASSYRTNEKLFF. The DNA of the CDR3 is TGTGCCAGCAGTTACAGAACTAATGAAAAACTGTTTTTT.

The DNA of the CDR3 is TGTGCCAGCAGTTCGACAGGGGGCACTGAAGCTTTCTTT. Protein product: CASSSTGGTEAFF. This chain uses TRBV6-4 with TRBJ1-1, with 9 bases matching TRBD1. The V gene end was trimmed by 5 bases and the J gene end by 4 bases; junction bases not matched to a gene: 2. In germline, CDR1 is MRHNA, CDR2 SNTAGT. CDR3 length: 13 amino acids.

This clone was detected once. The J gene is TRBJ2-7, the V gene TRBV15; 9 bases fit TRBD1. Germline V gene data show CDR1 as LNHNV and CDR2 as YYDKDF (reference sequence). Losses at the gene ends were 4 bases for V and 4 bases for J; bases not matched to a gene: 8. The CDR3 runs to 15 residues. CDR3 sequence: CATSKGETGGYEQYF. CDR3 in DNA: TGTGCCACCAGCAAGGGAGAGACAGGGGGTTACGAGCAGTACTTC. Based on the CDR3 plus reference TRBV15 and TRBJ2-7, the full variable domain is DAMVIQNPRYQVTQFGKPVTLSCSQTLNHNVMYWYQQKSSQAPKLLFHYYDKDFNNEADTPDNFQSRRPNTSFCFLDIRSPGLGDTAMYLCATSKGETGGYEQYFGPGTRLTVT.

The DNA of the CDR3 is TGTGCCAGCAGTTTTGGAGGCACCTATAATTCACCCCTCCACTTT. Amino acid sequence: CASSFGGTYNSPLHF. The V and J genes are TRBV27 and TRBJ1-6; D uncertain. The V gene's germline CDR1 is MNHEY and CDR2 SMNVEV (reference sequence). Between the trimmed V and J ends, which lost 3 bases and 2 bases, there was a span of 8 bases. The CDR3 spans 15 residues.

The chain uses TRBV19 and TRBJ1-4; D is unclear. The CDR3 contains 14 residues. The germline CDR1 and CDR2 sequences are LNHDA and SQIVND (reference sequence). Trimming pared 6 bases from V and 6 bases from J, leaving 14 bases between. The CDR3 loop is CASRTKGGHEKLFF. Here the CDR3 DNA reads TGTGCCAGTAGGACAAAAGGAGGGCATGAAAAACTGTTTTTT. Combining the CDR3 with reference TRBV19 and TRBJ1-4 gives the whole variable domain DGGITQSPKYLFRKEGQNVTLSCEQNLNHDAMYWYRQDPGQGLRLIYYSQIVNDFQKGDIAEGYSVSREKKESFPLTVTSAQKNPTAFYLCASRTKGGHEKLFFGSGTQLSVL.

A single count supports this clone. The chain is built from TRBV28 and TRBJ1-6, with 9 bases that match TRBD1. The CDR3 is 15 amino acids. Germline V gene sequence: CDR1 MDHEN, CDR2 SYDVKM. V trimming: 3 bases; J trimming: 10 bases; junction bases outside the gene matches: 7. Here the CDR3 reads CASSLGDRDISPLHF. In nucleotides, the CDR3 is TGTGCCAGCAGTTTGGGGGACAGGGACATCTCACCCCTCCACTTT.

The CDR3: CASSFPPLTGELFF. In DNA form, the CDR3 reads TGTGCCAGCAGCTTTCCCCCTTTGACTGGGGAGCTGTTTTTT. The J gene is TRBJ2-2, the V gene TRBV7-9; D is ambiguous. V gave up 3 bases and J gave up 8 bases, with 13 bases separating them. The CDR3 length is 14 residues. Germline assignment: CDR1 SEHNR and CDR2 FQNEAQ (reference sequence).

This clone was seen a single time. V is TRBV4-1 and J is TRBJ1-5; D remains ambiguous. The germline V and J ends were trimmed by 0 bases and 4 bases, with 7 bases remaining between them. The CDR3 length is 14 residues. Germline-derived CDR1 and CDR2 are MGHRA and YSYEKL. In DNA form, the CDR3 reads TGCGCCAGCAGCCAAGACCCGGGAAATCAGCCCCAGCATTTT. Protein product: CASSQDPGNQPQHF.

This rearrangement joins TRBV6-1 to TRBJ2-3; 8 bases match TRBD2. CDR3 size: 14 residues. The V and J ends lost 5 bases and 0 bases, in that order; junction bases with no gene match: 1. The germline CDR1 and CDR2 sequences are MNHNS and SASEGT. CDR3: CASSTGGSTDTQYF. As DNA, the CDR3 is TGTGCCAGCAGTACGGGGGGGAGCACAGATACGCAGTATTTT.

This clone was observed a single time. This sequence joins TRBV9 and TRBJ2-5; D possibly corresponds to TRBD2 (5 bases). Looked up from germline, CDR1 is SGDLS and CDR2 is YYNGEE. This CDR3 region has 15 residues. V dropped 4 bases and J dropped 5 bases, with 18 bases sitting between them. CDR3 coding DNA: TGTGCCAGCAGCTCAGGACCGGGGATCAGTGAGACCCAGTACTTC. This sequence encodes CASSSGPGISETQYF.

The sample holds one count of this clone. The CDR3 loop is CASSDTAGANVLTF. CDR3 nucleotides: TGTGCCAGCAGTGACACAGCTGGGGCCAACGTCCTGACTTTC. V gene TRBV6-1 combines with J gene TRBJ2-6; D gene unclear. This CDR3 contains 14 residues. Trimming removed 3 bases at V and 2 bases at J, with 5 bases between. The germline gives CDR1 MNHNS, CDR2 SASEGT.

V is TRBV7-2 and J is TRBJ2-7, with D possibly matching TRBD1 (5 bases). The V end lost 2 bases, the J end lost 6 bases, and 11 bases lay between the germline ends. Germline V CDR1 and CDR2: SGHTA, FQGNSA. The CDR3 covers 13 residues. DNA for the CDR3: TGTGCCAGCAGCTTACTCGACAGACGCGAGCAGTACTTC. This codes for CASSLLDRREQYF.

This rearrangement joins TRBV11-2 to TRBJ2-1; TRBD2 aligns across 9 bases. The junction had 8 bases not matched to a gene; V was cut back by 3 bases and J by 5 bases. Per germline, CDR1 SGHAT and CDR2 FQNNGV. The CDR3 totals 16 residues. Here the CDR3 DNA reads TGTGCCAGCAGCTTCTTAATAGCGGGGGTAAACAATGAGCAGTTCTTC. It is translated as CASSFLIAGVNNEQFF.

The table lists this clone with a count of one. This sequence joins TRBV7-3 and TRBJ2-3; a weak D match, TRBD1 (6 bases). Germline V gives CDR1 SGHTA, CDR2 FQGTGA. CDR3 length: 16 amino acids. V was shortened by 5 bases and J by 4 bases, with 19 bases between the two germline ends. CDR3: CASSLPRGTEADTQYF. In nucleotides, the CDR3 is TGTGCCAGCAGCCTCCCCAGGGGAACAGAGGCAGATACGCAGTATTTT. The full variable domain, its missing parts supplied by reference TRBV7-3 and TRBJ2-3, is GAGVSQTPSNKVTEKGKYVELRCDPISGHTALYWYRQSLGQGPEFLIYFQGTGAADDSGLPNDRFFAVRPEGSVSTLKIQRTERGDSAVYLCASSLPRGTEADTQYFGPGTRLTVL.